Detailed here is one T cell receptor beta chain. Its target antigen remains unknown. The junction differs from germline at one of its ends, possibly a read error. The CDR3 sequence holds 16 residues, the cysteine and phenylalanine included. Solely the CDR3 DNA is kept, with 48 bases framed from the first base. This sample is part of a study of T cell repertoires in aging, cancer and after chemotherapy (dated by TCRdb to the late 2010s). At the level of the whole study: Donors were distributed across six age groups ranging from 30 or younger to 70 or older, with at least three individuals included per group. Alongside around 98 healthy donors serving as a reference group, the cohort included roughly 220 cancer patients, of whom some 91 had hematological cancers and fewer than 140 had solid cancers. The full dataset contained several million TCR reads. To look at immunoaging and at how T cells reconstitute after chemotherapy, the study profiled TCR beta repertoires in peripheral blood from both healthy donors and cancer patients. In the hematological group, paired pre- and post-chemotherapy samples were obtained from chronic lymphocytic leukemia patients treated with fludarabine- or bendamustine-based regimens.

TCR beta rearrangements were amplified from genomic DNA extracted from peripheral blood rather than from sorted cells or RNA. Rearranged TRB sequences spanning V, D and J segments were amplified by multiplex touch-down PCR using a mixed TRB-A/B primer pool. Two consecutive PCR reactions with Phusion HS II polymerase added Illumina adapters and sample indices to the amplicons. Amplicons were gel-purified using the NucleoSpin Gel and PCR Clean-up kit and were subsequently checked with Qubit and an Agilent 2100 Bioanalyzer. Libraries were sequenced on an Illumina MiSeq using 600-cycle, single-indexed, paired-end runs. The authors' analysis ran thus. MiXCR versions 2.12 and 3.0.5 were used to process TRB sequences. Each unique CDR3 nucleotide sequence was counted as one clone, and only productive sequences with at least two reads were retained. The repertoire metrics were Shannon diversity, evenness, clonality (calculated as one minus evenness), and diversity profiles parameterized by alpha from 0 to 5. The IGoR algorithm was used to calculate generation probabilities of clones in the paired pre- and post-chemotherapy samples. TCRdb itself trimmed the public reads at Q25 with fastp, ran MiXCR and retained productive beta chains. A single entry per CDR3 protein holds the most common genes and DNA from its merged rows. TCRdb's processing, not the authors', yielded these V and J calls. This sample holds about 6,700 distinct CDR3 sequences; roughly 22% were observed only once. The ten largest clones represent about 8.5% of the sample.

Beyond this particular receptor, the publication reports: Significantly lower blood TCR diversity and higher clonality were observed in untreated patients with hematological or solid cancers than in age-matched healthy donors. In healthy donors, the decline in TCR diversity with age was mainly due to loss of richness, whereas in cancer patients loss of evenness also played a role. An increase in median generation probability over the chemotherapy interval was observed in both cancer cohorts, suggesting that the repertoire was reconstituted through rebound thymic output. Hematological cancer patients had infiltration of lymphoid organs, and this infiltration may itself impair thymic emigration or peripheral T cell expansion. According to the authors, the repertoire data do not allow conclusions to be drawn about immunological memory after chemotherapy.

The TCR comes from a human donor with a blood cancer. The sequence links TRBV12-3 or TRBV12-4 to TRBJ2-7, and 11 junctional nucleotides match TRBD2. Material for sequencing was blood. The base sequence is TGTGCCAGCAGTATAGCGGGAGGGGGGGTCGGCTACGAGCAGTACTTC. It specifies CASSIAGGGVGYEQYF.